This TCR beta chain was identified in a study of T-cell reconstitution after alpha-beta-depleted transplantation in children. Unique molecular identifiers featured in how the TCRbeta library was prepared. TCRdb ran MiXCR on the PCR reads and lists one entry per CDR3 protein. This table holds around 600,000 distinct CDR3 sequences, roughly a tenth found once. This clonotype was recorded at least ten times. The CDR3 totals 13 residues. With 2 bases removed from V and 12 bases from J, the gap between germline ends came to 14 bases. Germline V gene lookup returns CDR1 LGHNA and CDR2 YSLEER. This TCR was recovered from a human donor who donated a stem cell graft to a child with acute myeloid leukemia. The chain combines TRBV4-3 with TRBJ2-1, with D possibly matching TRBD2 (5 bases). The sample in question was PBMCs from the stem cell graft donor, obtained from the stem cell graft. CDR3 bases: TGCGCCAGCAGCCAAAGACTACACTCGGGGCAGTTCTTC. Translated, it gives CASSQRLHSGQFF.